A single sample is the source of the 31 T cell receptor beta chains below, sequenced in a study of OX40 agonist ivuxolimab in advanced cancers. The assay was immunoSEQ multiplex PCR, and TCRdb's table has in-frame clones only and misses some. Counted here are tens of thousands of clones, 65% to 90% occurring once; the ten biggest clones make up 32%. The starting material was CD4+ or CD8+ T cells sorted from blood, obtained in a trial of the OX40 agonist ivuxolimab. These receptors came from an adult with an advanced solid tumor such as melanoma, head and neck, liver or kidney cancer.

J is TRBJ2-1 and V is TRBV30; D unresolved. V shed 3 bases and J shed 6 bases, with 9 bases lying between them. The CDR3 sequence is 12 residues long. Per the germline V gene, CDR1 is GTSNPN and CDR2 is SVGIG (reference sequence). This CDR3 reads CAWRPHFNEQFF. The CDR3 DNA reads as TGTGCCTGGAGGCCCCATTTCAATGAGCAGTTCTTC.

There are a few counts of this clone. Here the CDR3 reads CASSWDSDNEQFF. The CDR3 nucleotides are TGTGCCAGCAGCTGGGATAGCGACAATGAGCAGTTCTTC. The J gene is TRBJ2-1, the V gene TRBV7-9; possibly TRBD2 for D (5 bases). Germline CDR1 reads SEHNR; CDR2 reads FQNEAQ (reference sequence). This CDR3 is built from 13 residues. V was pared by 4 bases and J by 5 bases, with 9 bases between. Together with reference TRBV7-9 and TRBJ2-1, the CDR3 gives the full variable domain: DTGVSQNPRHKITKRGQNVTFRCDPISEHNRLYWYRQTLGQGPEFLTYFQNEAQLEKSRLLSDRFSAERPKGSFSTLEIQRTEQGDSAMYLCASSWDSDNEQFFGPGTRLTVL.

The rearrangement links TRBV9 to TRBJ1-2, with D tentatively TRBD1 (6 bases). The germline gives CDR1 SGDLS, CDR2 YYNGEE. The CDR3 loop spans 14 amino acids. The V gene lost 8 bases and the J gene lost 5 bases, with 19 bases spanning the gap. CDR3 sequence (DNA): TGTGCCAGTGCCGTAGCCGACAGGAAATATGGCTACACCTTC. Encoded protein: CASAVADRKYGYTF.

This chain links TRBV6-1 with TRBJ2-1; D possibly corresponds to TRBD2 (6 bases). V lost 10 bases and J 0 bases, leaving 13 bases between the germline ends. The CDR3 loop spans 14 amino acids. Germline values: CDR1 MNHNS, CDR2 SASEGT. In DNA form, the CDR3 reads TGTGCCATCCGACAGACTAGCTCCTACAATGAGCAGTTCTTC. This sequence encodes CAIRQTSSYNEQFF.

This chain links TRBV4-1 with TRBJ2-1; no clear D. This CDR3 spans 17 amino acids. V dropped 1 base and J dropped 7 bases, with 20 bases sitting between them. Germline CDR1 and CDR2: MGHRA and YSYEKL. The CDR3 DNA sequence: TGCGCCAGCAGCCAAGGTCCATATACGACCCTGGGGAATGAGCAGTTCTTC. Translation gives CASSQGPYTTLGNEQFF.

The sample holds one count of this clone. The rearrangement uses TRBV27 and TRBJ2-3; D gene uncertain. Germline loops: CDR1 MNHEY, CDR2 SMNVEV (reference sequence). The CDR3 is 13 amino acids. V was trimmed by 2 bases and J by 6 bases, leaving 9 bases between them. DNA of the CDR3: TGTGCCAGCAGTTTACCGTGGGCCGATACGCAGTATTTT. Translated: CASSLPWADTQYF.

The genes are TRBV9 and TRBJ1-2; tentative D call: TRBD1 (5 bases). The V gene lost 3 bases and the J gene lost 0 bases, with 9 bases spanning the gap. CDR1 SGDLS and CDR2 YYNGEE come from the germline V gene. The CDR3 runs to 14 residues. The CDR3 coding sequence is TGTGCCAGCAGCGATGTGACAGCTAACTATGGCTACACCTTC. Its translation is CASSDVTANYGYTF.

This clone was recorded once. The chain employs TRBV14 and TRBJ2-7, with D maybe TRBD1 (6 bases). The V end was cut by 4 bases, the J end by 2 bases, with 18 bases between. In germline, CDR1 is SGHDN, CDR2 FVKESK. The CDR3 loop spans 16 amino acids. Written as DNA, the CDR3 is TGTGCCAGCAGCCCAAACAGGGCCACCTTACCCTACGAGCAGTACTTC. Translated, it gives CASSPNRATLPYEQYF.

CDR3 DNA: TGTGCCAGCAGCGGGACAGGGGGCGGGTATGGCTACACCTTC. Amino acid sequence: CASSGTGGGYGYTF. The chain joins TRBV9 to TRBJ1-2, with TRBD1 matching 11 bases. Germline-derived CDR1 and CDR2 are SGDLS and YYNGEE. This CDR3 region has 14 residues. Losses at the gene ends were 3 bases for V and 5 bases for J; bases not matched to a gene: 3.

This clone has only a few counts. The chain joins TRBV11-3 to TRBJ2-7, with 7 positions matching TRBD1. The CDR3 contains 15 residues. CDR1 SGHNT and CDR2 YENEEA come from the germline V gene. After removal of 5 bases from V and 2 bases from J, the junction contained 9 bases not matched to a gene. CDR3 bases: TGTGCCAGCAGCCGAGGGACAGCGGTTGCCTACGAGCAGTACTTC. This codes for CASSRGTAVAYEQYF. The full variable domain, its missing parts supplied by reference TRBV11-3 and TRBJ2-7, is EAGVVQSPRYKIIEKKQPVAFWCNPISGHNTLYWYLQNLGQGPELLIRYENEEAVDDSQLPKDRFSAERLKGVDSTLKIQPAELGDSAVYLCASSRGTAVAYEQYFGPGTRLTVT.

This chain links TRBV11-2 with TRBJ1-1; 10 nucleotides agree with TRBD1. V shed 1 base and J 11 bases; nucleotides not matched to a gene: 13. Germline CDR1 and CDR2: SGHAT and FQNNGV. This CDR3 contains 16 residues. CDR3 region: CASSLGSLDRGVGAFF. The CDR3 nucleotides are TGTGCCAGCAGCTTAGGTTCTCTGGACAGGGGGGTTGGGGCTTTCTTT.

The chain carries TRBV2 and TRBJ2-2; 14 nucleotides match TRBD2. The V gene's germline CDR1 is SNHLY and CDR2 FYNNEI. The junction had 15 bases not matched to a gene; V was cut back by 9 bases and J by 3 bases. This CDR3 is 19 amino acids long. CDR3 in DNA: TGTGCCAGTAACGAACCGGGACTAGCGGGAGTAGGCGACACCGGGGAGCTGTTTTTT. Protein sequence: CASNEPGLAGVGDTGELFF.

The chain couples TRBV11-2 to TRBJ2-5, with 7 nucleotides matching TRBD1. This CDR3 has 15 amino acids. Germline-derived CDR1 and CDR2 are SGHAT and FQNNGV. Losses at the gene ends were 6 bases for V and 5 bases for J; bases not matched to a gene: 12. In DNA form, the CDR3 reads TGTGCCAGCAGTTATCGACAGGGAAGTCGGGAGACCCAGTACTTC. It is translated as CASSYRQGSRETQYF.

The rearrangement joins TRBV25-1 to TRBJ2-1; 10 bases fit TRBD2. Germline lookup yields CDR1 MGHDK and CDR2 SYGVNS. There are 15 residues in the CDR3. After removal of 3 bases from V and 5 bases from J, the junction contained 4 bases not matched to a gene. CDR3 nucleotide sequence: TGTGCCAGCAGTGAGCTAGCGGGAGTACACAATGAGCAGTTCTTC. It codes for CASSELAGVHNEQFF.

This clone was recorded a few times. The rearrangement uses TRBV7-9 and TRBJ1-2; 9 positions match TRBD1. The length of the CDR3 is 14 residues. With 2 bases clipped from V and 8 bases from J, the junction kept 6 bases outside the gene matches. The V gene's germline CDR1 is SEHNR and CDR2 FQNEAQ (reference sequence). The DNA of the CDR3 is TGTGCCAGCAGCTTACTCACAGGGGGCGACGGCTACACCTTC. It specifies CASSLLTGGDGYTF.

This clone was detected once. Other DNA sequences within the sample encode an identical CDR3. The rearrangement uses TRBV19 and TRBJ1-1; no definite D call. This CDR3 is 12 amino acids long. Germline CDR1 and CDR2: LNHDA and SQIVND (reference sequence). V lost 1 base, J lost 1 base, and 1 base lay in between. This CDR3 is CASSIGNTEAFF. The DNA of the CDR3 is TGTGCCAGTAGTATAGGGAACACTGAAGCTTTCTTT.

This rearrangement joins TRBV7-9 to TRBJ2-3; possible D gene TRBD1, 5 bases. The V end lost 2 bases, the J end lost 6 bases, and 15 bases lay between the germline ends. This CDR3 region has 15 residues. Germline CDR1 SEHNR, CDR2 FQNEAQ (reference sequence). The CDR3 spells CASSLFGRQFDTQYF. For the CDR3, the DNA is TGTGCCAGCAGCTTATTTGGCAGACAGTTTGATACGCAGTATTTT.

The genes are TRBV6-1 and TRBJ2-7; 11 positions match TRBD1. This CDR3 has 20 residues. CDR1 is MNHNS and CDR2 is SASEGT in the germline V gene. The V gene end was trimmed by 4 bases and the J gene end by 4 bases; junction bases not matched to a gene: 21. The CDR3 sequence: CASSGLAYRGGQGGGYEQYF. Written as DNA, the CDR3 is TGTGCCAGCAGTGGATTAGCGTACCGTGGGGGACAGGGGGGAGGTTACGAGCAGTACTTC.

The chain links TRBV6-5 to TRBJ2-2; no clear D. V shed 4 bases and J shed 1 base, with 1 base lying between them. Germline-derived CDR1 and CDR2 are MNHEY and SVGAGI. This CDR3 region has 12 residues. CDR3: CASSWNTGELFF. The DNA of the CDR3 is TGTGCCAGCAGTTGGAACACCGGGGAGCTGTTTTTT.

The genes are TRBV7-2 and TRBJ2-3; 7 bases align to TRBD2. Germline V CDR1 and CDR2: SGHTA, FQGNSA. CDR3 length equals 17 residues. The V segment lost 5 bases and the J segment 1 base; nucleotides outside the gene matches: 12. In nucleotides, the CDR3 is TGTGCCAGCAGCGCTAGCGGCAGGTTCCCTCGCACAGATACGCAGTATTTT. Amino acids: CASSASGRFPRTDTQYF.

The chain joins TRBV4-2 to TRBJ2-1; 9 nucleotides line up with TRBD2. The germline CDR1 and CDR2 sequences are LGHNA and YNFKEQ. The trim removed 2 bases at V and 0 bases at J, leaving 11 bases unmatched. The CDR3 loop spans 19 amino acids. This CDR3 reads CASSQRPLYSGSSYNEQFF. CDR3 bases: TGTGCCAGCAGCCAAAGGCCCTTGTATAGCGGGAGCTCCTACAATGAGCAGTTCTTC.

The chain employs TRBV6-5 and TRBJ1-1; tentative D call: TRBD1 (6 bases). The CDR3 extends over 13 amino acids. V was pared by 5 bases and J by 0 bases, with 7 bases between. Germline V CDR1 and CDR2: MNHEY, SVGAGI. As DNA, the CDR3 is TGTGCCAGCAGTCAGGGGATGAACACTGAAGCTTTCTTT. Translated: CASSQGMNTEAFF.

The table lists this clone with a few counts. The CDR3 reads CASSLEAYSGNTIYF. CDR3 sequence (DNA): TGTGCCAGCAGCTTGGAGGCGTACTCTGGAAACACCATATATTTT. The chain employs TRBV5-6 and TRBJ1-3; no definite D call. Trimming shortened V by 0 bases and J by 0 bases, and 7 bases separated the two germline ends. This CDR3 comprises 15 residues. Germline CDR1 is SGHDT and CDR2 is YYEEEE. The variable domain in full, completed from reference TRBV5-6 and TRBJ1-3, reads DAGVTQSPTHLIKTRGQQVTLRCSPKSGHDTVSWYQQALGQGPQFIFQYYEEEERQRGNFPDRFSGHQFPNYSSELNVNALLLGDSALYLCASSLEAYSGNTIYFGEGSWLTVV.

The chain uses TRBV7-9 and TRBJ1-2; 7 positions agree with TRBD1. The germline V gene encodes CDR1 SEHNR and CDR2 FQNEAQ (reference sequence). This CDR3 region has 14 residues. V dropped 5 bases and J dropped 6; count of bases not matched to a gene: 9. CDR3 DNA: TGTGCCAGCAGCCCATCCTTGACAGGGCATGGCTACACCTTC. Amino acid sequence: CASSPSLTGHGYTF.

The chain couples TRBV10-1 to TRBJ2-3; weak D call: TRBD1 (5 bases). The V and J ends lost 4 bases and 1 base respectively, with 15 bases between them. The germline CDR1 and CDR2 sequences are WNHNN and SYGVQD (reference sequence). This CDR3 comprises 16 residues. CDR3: CASSGNRQGGTDTQYF. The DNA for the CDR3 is TGCGCCAGCAGTGGTAATAGGCAGGGTGGCACAGATACGCAGTATTTT.

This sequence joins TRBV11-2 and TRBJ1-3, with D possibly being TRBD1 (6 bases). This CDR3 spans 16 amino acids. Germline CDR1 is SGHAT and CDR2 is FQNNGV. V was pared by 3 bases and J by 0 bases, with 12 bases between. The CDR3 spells CASSFLDRYSGNTIYF. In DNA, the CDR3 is TGTGCCAGCAGCTTCCTCGACAGGTACTCTGGAAACACCATATATTTT.

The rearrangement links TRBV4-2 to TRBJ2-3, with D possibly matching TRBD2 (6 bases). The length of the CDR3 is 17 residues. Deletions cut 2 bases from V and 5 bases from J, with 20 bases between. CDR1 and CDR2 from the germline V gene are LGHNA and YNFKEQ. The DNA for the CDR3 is TGTGCCAGCAGCCAACAGTTGCGGGACTCGGATGGAGATACGCAGTATTTT. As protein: CASSQQLRDSDGDTQYF.

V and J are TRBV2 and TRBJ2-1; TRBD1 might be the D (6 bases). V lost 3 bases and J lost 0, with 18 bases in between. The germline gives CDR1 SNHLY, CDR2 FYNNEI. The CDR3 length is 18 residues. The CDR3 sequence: CASSEWDIETSSYNEQFF. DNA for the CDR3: TGTGCCAGCAGTGAGTGGGACATTGAGACGAGCTCCTACAATGAGCAGTTCTTC. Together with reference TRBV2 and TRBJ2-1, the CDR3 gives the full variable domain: EPEVTQTPSHQVTQMGQEVILRCVPISNHLYFYWYRQILGQKVEFLVSFYNNEISEKSEIFDDQFSVERPDGSNFTLKIRSTKLEDSAMYFCASSEWDIETSSYNEQFFGPGTRLTVL.

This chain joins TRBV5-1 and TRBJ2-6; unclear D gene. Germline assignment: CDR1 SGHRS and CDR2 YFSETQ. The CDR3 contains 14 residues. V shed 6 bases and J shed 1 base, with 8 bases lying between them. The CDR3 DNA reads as TGCGCCAGCAAACCATATTCTGGGGCCAACGTCCTGACTTTC. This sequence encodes CASKPYSGANVLTF. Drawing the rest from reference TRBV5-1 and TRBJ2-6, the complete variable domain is KAGVTQTPRYLIKTRGQQVTLSCSPISGHRSVSWYQQTPGQGLQFLFEYFSETQRNKGNFPGRFSGRQFSNSRSEMNVSTLELGDSALYLCASKPYSGANVLTFGAGSRLTVL.

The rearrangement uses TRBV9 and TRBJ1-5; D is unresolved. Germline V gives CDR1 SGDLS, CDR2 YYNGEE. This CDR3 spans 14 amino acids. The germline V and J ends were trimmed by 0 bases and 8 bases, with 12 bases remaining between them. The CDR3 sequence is CASSVGWQSEPQHF. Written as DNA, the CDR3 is TGTGCCAGCAGCGTAGGTTGGCAGAGTGAGCCCCAGCATTTT.

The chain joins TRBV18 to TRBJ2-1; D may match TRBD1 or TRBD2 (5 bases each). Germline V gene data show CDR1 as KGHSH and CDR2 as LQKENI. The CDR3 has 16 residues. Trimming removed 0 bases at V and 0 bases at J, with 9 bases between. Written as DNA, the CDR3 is TGTGCCAGCTCACCACCCGAGGGGAGCTCCTACAATGAGCAGTTCTTC. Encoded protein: CASSPPEGSSYNEQFF.